These T cell receptor beta chains were read from a single sample in a study of T-cell reconstitution after alpha-beta-depleted transplantation in children. TCRdb re-called the PCR reads with MiXCR, one entry per CDR3 protein. The sample holds a few hundred thousand distinct CDR3 sequences; roughly 6.6% are singletons and the top ten take 5.5% to 6.5%. The sequencing used PBMCs, collected before TCRalphabeta/CD19-depleted stem cell transplant. These TCRs come from a boy aged 2 to 10 with acute lymphoblastic leukemia, due to receive a stem cell transplant. CDR3s include the opening cysteine and the closing phenylalanine or tryptophan. A D gene is named only where the DNA matches it firmly. Sizes are listed as once, few, many or a size class.

>TRBJ2-7|TRBV29-1|NA|many
TGCAGCGTTGAAGCAGGGGGACTTTACGAGCAGTACTTC
CSVEAGGLYEQYF
>TRBJ2-7|TRBV20-1|TRBD2|many
TGCAGTGCTGCTCCCTCCGGGACTAGCTTCTACGAGCAGTACTTC
CSAAPSGTSFYEQYF
>TRBJ2-7|TRBV7-2|NA|many
TGTGCCAGCAGCGCCGATTTTCGCGGCTTCTCCTACGAGCAGTACTTC
CASSADFRGFSYEQYF
>TRBJ2-7|TRBV7-8|NA|many
TGTGCCAGCGGGTGGGGCTACGACGAGCAGTACTTC
CASGWGYDEQYF
>TRBJ2-2|TRBV2|NA|few
TGTGCCAGCAGAGGGGAGACTAGTCCCACCGGGGAGCTGTTTTTT
CASRGETSPTGELFF
>TRBJ2-1|TRBV12-3/TRBV12-4|NA|many
TGTGCCAGCAGTTTCCAGACTGGGGGTCGGAGGGAGCAGTTCTTC
CASSFQTGGRREQFF
>TRBJ2-2|TRBV29-1|TRBD1|many
TGCAGCGTTGAAACAGGGGGCCCCGGGGAGCTGTTTTTT
CSVETGGPGELFF
>TRBJ2-3|TRBV7-2|NA|many
TGTGCCAGCAGCTTCACAGAAATAAGCACAGATACGCAGTATTTT
CASSFTEISTDTQYF
>TRBJ1-2|TRBV7-9|NA|many
TGTGCCAGCAGCTTAGCGGATAACTATGGCTACACCTTC
CASSLADNYGYTF
>TRBJ1-5|TRBV18|TRBD1|few
TGTGCCAGTTGCGAGCCGGGACAGGGAGGGGATCAGCCCCAGCATTTT
CASCEPGQGGDQPQHF
>TRBJ2-1|TRBV29-1|NA|many
TGCAGCGTTGAAGATCAAACGGAGCCCTACAATGAGCAGTTCTTC
CSVEDQTEPYNEQFF
>TRBJ2-1|TRBV24-1|NA|many
TGTGCCACCAGTGAAAGATTAGATGAGCAGTTCTTC
CATSERLDEQFF
>TRBJ2-7|TRBV5-1|NA|many
TGCGCCAGCAGTGTGGAGGGAATCACCTACGAGCAGTACTTC
CASSVEGITYEQYF
>TRBJ2-4|TRBV29-1|NA|few
TGCAGCGTTGGATACGGGGGCCCAACCAAAAACATTCAGTACTTC
CSVGYGGPTKNIQYF
>TRBJ1-2|TRBV9|NA|many
TGTGCCAGCAGCGTAGGGCAGGTCAACTATGGCTACACCTTC
CASSVGQVNYGYTF